This TCR beta chain stems from a study of blood T cell repertoires in COVID-19. Original handling: Amplification of reference gene primers provided the estimated nucleated cell counts. Measured with immunoSEQ multiplex PCR; TCRdb has only the in-frame clones, and not every one. That table supplies the V and J calls and clone size; D and trimming were determined from the DNA. The sample lists about 75,000 clones, approximately 90% occurring once. Germline CDR1 SNHLY, CDR2 FYNNEI. The CDR3 is made up of 15 amino acids. V gave up 7 bases and J gave up 7 bases; unmatched junction bases: 12. The rearrangement uses TRBV2 and TRBJ1-4; the match to TRBD1 covers 7 bases. Input material: peripheral blood. The TCR was taken from a human donor in a cohort sampled during active COVID-19. As DNA, the CDR3 is TGTGCCAGCAAGCCTAGCAGGGGGGAGGTTGAAAAACTGTTTTTT. It encodes CASKPSRGEVEKLFF.